Each of the 26 T cell receptor beta chains below was sequenced from the same sample in a study of shared clonotypes between healthy human individuals (TCRdb year 2020). The protocol used for the library was the immunoSEQ multiplex PCR assay. TCRdb holds this immuneACCESS table with in-frame rearrangements only. Some clones are missing; in checked studies, unresolved V genes explain under half, and the rest has no known cause. Counted in this sample were 2 million to 3 million clones; 90% to 95% of them appeared once. The ten largest clones represent under 0.15% of the sample. The sequencing sample was made of naive CD4+ T cells sorted from blood. Read against the paper, the sample's cell subset or site label means: CD45RA+ positively selected. These receptors all stem from a man younger than 30 in good health.

CDR3 nucleotides: TGTGCCAGCAGCTGGGGGACAGAGCATTATGAGCAGTTCTTC. Protein sequence: CASSWGTEHYEQFF. This chain joins TRBV5-4 and TRBJ2-1; 7 bases are a match to TRBD1. The V gene end was trimmed by 3 bases and the J gene end by 8 bases; junction bases not matched to a gene: 8. The germline gives CDR1 SGHNT, CDR2 YYREEE (reference sequence). This CDR3 contains 14 residues.

The rearrangement links TRBV7-2 to TRBJ2-3; D ambiguous. Looked up from germline, CDR1 is SGHTA and CDR2 is FQGNSA. V lost 3 bases and J 0 bases, leaving 7 bases between the germline ends. The CDR3 totals 14 residues. CDR3 sequence reads: CASSLVYSTDTQYF. The CDR3 bases are TGTGCCAGCAGCTTGGTGTACAGCACAGATACGCAGTATTTT. The entire variable domain, with the rest obtained from reference TRBV7-2 and TRBJ2-3, is as follows: GAGVSQSPSNKVTEKGKDVELRCDPISGHTALYWYRQSLGQGLEFLIYFQGNSAPDKSGLPSDRFSAERTGGSVSTLTIQRTQQEDSAVYLCASSLVYSTDTQYFGPGTRLTVL.

The rearrangement uses TRBV7-6 and TRBJ2-2; D not resolved. CDR3 length: 15 residues. Germline CDR1 SGHVS, CDR2 FNYEAQ. V was clipped by 2 bases and J by 4 bases, with 11 bases between them. CDR3 nucleotides: TGTGCCAGCAGCTTAATGGCAAGCAGCACCGGGGAGCTGTTTTTT. Translating it yields CASSLMASSTGELFF.

The chain combines TRBV6-1 with TRBJ2-7; D call uncertain. The ends were cut back, 4 bases at V and 1 base at J, with 11 bases in the middle. Germline loops: CDR1 MNHNS, CDR2 SASEGT. This CDR3 region has 14 residues. The DNA for the CDR3 is TGTGCCAGCAGTGCTTCTGGAGTTTCCTACGAGCAGTACTTC. Translation: CASSASGVSYEQYF.

The chain has TRBV10-3 and TRBJ2-1; 8 nucleotides align to TRBD1. V gave up 11 bases and J gave up 8 bases; unmatched junction bases: 11. The length of the CDR3 is 13 residues. The germline gives CDR1 ENHRY, CDR2 SYGVKD. As DNA, the CDR3 is TGTGCCCTTAGCCGGACAGGGAAGGATGAGCAGTTCTTC. Residues: CALSRTGKDEQFF.

V and J are TRBV7-4 and TRBJ2-1; 11 bases map to TRBD2. The CDR3 is made up of 16 amino acids. The V gene's germline CDR1 is SGHVT and CDR2 SQSDAQ. The J segment lost 1 base and the V segment lost 4 bases, leaving 3 bases of the junction unmatched. This CDR3 is CASSSRTSGSYNEQFF. CDR3 DNA sequence: TGTGCCAGCAGCTCCAGGACTAGCGGGTCCTACAATGAGCAGTTCTTC.

This clone was found a few times. This sequence joins TRBV7-8 and TRBJ1-5; D gene ambiguous. CDR1 is SGHVS and CDR2 is FQNEAQ in the germline V gene. The length of the CDR3 is 15 residues. V was cut by 1 base and J by 6 bases, with 13 bases left in between. This chain's CDR3 is CASSLEVSGGQPQHF. The DNA of the CDR3 is TGTGCCAGCAGCTTAGAAGTAAGCGGCGGTCAGCCCCAGCATTTT.

This chain uses TRBV19 with TRBJ2-3, with TRBD2 identical over 11 bases. CDR1 LNHDA and CDR2 SQIVND come from the germline V gene (reference sequence). V lost 0 bases, J lost 7 bases, and 9 bases stayed unmatched. CDR3 length equals 17 residues. This CDR3 reads CASSIDSGTSGRNTQYF. Here the CDR3 DNA reads TGTGCCAGTAGTATAGATTCCGGGACTAGCGGACGCAATACGCAGTATTTT.

This clone was counted a few times. This chain joins TRBV19 and TRBJ1-6; tentatively, D is TRBD1 (6 bases). This CDR3 region has 16 residues. CDR1 and CDR2 from the germline V gene are LNHDA and SQIVND (reference sequence). The ends were cut back, 0 bases at V and 9 bases at J, with 15 bases in the middle. CDR3 protein: CASSIDYSTGGSPLHF. In nucleotides, the CDR3 is TGTGCCAGTAGTATAGACTACTCGACAGGCGGTTCACCCCTCCACTTT.

V usage is TRBV12-5 and J usage is TRBJ2-3, with D perhaps TRBD2 (5 bases). V was pared by 1 base and J by 1 base, with 9 bases between. CDR1 and CDR2 from the germline V gene are LGHNT and FRNRAP. The CDR3 sequence is 15 residues long. This CDR3 is CASGLEDSRTDTQYF. In nucleotides, the CDR3 is TGTGCTAGTGGTTTGGAGGACTCCCGCACAGATACGCAGTATTTT.

The chain carries TRBV7-9 and TRBJ1-6; D not certain. The CDR3 is 13 amino acids. The V gene lost 5 bases and the J gene lost 9 bases, with 11 bases spanning the gap. Germline V CDR1 and CDR2: SEHNR, FQNEAQ (reference sequence). The CDR3 coding sequence is TGTGCCAGCAGCCCCGTGGGCGGTTCACCCCTCCACTTT. Translating gives CASSPVGGSPLHF.

The genes are TRBV6-5 and TRBJ2-7, with TRBD2 identical over 7 bases. Germline CDR1 is MNHEY and CDR2 is SVGAGI. The V gene end was trimmed by 6 bases and the J gene end by 6 bases; junction bases not matched to a gene: 11. This CDR3 region has 14 residues. CDR3 loop: CASSTGRGLSEQYF. The CDR3 DNA sequence: TGTGCCAGCAGCACGGGGAGGGGTTTGAGCGAGCAGTACTTC.

This clone was recorded once. The CDR3 DNA reads TGCGCCAGCAGCCAAGAACGAAGTTATGAGCAGTTCTTC. Amino acids: CASSQERSYEQFF. The chain joins TRBV4-3 to TRBJ2-1; D not resolved. V was trimmed by 0 bases and J by 8 bases, leaving 8 bases between them. The germline gives CDR1 LGHNA, CDR2 YSLEER. The CDR3 is 13 amino acids.

The rearrangement joins TRBV29-1 to TRBJ1-3; a possible D gene is TRBD1 (6 bases). The CDR3 sequence is 13 residues long. Germline CDR1 and CDR2: SQVTM and ANQGSEA. The CDR3 DNA sequence: TGCAGTGCGGGTGGGGGGCTCGGAAACACCATATATTTT. This gives the protein CSAGGGLGNTIYF.

This clone was seen a handful of times. CDR3 DNA sequence: TGTGCCAGCAGCCGGCGGGACAGCGCGTCTTATGGCTACACCTTC. It codes for CASSRRDSASYGYTF. The chain links TRBV16 to TRBJ1-2; 7 nucleotides line up with TRBD1. Trimming took 4 bases from V and 5 from J; bases not matched to a gene: 10. The CDR3 is 15 amino acids. Per germline, CDR1 KGHSY and CDR2 FQNENV.

In DNA form, the CDR3 reads TGTGCCATCAGTGACGGACCCACAGATACGCAGTATTTT. Protein sequence: CAISDGPTDTQYF. The rearrangement links TRBV10-3 to TRBJ2-3; no clear D gene. The V gene's germline CDR1 is ENHRY and CDR2 SYGVKD. The V gene lost 3 bases and the J gene lost 2 bases, with 6 bases spanning the gap. CDR3 size: 13 residues.

The chain links TRBV5-1 to TRBJ2-1; no clear D gene. V lost 2 bases, J lost 1 base, and 16 bases lay in between. Per germline, CDR1 SGHRS and CDR2 YFSETQ. The CDR3 extends over 17 amino acids. The CDR3 spells CASSLDMRPSSYNEQFF. The DNA for the CDR3 is TGCGCCAGCAGCTTAGATATGCGGCCGTCGTCCTACAATGAGCAGTTCTTC.

This chain uses TRBV18 with TRBJ2-7; maybe TRBD1 (6 bases). The germline gives CDR1 KGHSH, CDR2 LQKENI. Trimming shortened V by 6 bases and J by 3 bases, and 15 bases separated the two germline ends. The length of the CDR3 is 14 residues. In DNA form, the CDR3 reads TGTGCCAGCTCTCCAGGGGACACGCGCTACGAGCAGTACTTC. It yields the protein CASSPGDTRYEQYF.

The chain recombines TRBV2 with TRBJ2-5; a possible D gene is TRBD2 (6 bases). Trimming stripped 7 bases from V and 5 bases from J, with 14 bases between. CDR3 size: 13 residues. From germline, CDR1 is SNHLY and CDR2 FYNNEI. CDR3 amino acids: CASNGGRGETQYF. The DNA of the CDR3 is TGTGCCAGCAACGGGGGACGCGGGGAGACCCAGTACTTC.

V usage is TRBV30 and J usage is TRBJ1-5; 9 bases are a match to TRBD1. CDR3 length: 15 amino acids. V lost 0 bases and J lost 4; bases outside the gene matches: 4. Germline CDR1 reads GTSNPN; CDR2 reads SVGIG (reference sequence). CDR3 sequence reads: CAWSVPGQGNQPQHF. The DNA for the CDR3 is TGTGCCTGGAGTGTTCCGGGACAGGGAAATCAGCCCCAGCATTTT.

The chain employs TRBV4-1 and TRBJ2-7; D is possibly TRBD1 (6 bases). V lost 3 bases and J lost 0, with 15 bases in between. The CDR3 is 16 amino acids. CDR1 and CDR2 from the germline V gene are MGHRA and YSYEKL. CDR3 region: CASSHNSGVLSYEQYF. CDR3 nucleotides: TGCGCCAGCAGCCACAATTCAGGGGTCCTCTCCTACGAGCAGTACTTC.

The chain links TRBV30 to TRBJ1-3; 7 bases are shared with TRBD1. V lost 2 bases and J lost 9; bases outside the gene matches: 7. CDR3 length equals 13 residues. The V gene's germline CDR1 is GTSNPN and CDR2 SVGIG (reference sequence). This CDR3 is CAWSSGQASTIYF. The CDR3, as DNA: TGTGCCTGGAGTTCCGGACAGGCAAGCACCATATATTTT.

The chain is built from TRBV5-4 and TRBJ2-1, with TRBD2 matching 12 bases. This CDR3 comprises 17 residues. The V segment lost 6 bases and the J segment 8 bases; nucleotides outside the gene matches: 15. Germline V gene lookup returns CDR1 SGHNT and CDR2 YYREEE (reference sequence). For the CDR3, the DNA is TGTGCCAGCAACCGGAGGCTAGCGGGAGGGGTAGGGGATGAGCAGTTCTTC. Translation: CASNRRLAGGVGDEQFF.

The gene calls are TRBV2 and TRBJ2-5; no clear D gene. The CDR3 has 14 amino acids. V lost 3 bases and J lost 1, with 9 bases in between. CDR1 SNHLY and CDR2 FYNNEI come from the germline V gene. CDR3 amino acids: CASSDPPGQETQYF. In nucleotides, the CDR3 is TGTGCCAGCAGTGATCCCCCTGGCCAAGAGACCCAGTACTTC.

This sequence joins TRBV10-3 and TRBJ2-7; D not resolved. The CDR3 extends over 17 amino acids. The germline V and J ends were trimmed by 2 bases and 2 bases, with 19 bases remaining between them. Germline values: CDR1 ENHRY, CDR2 SYGVKD. CDR3 nucleotides: TGTGCCATCAGTGAGCCCCAATGGTATGGTGAAACCTACGAGCAGTACTTC. Its protein is CAISEPQWYGETYEQYF.

The rearrangement uses TRBV30 and TRBJ1-2, with TRBD1 as a possible D gene (5 bases). From germline, CDR1 is GTSNPN and CDR2 SVGIG (reference sequence). The CDR3 sequence is 15 residues long. Trimming took off 0 bases at V and 8 bases at J, with 19 bases between the two ends. CDR3 loop: CAWSVIPWGVEGYTF. CDR3 nucleotides: TGTGCCTGGAGTGTAATCCCTTGGGGCGTGGAAGGCTACACCTTC. The whole variable domain, remainder taken from reference TRBV30 and TRBJ1-2, is SQTIHQWPATLVQPVGSPLSLECTVEGTSNPNLYWYRQAAGRGLQLLFYSVGIGQISSEVPQNLSASRPQDRQFILSSKKLLLSDSGFYLCAWSVIPWGVEGYTFGSGTRLTVV.